This T cell receptor (beta chain) was sequenced in a study of Graves' ophthalmopathy and Graves' hyperthyroidism. Ten or more counts support this clonotype. Reliance was placed on clinical symptoms, serum thyroxine, TRAb, thyroid ultrasound and orbital computed tomography for diagnosis. The CDR3 has 14 residues. Germline V gives CDR1 DFQATT, CDR2 SNEGSKA (reference sequence). V dropped 1 base and J dropped 5 bases, with 14 bases sitting between them. RNA transcripts were the source from which TCR beta CDR3 regions were amplified. The authors performed first-round RT-PCR with HTBI primers and then a second-round multiplex PCR. TCRdb reprocessed the multiplex PCR reads via MiXCR and lists one record per CDR3 protein. The sample yields about half a million distinct CDR3 sequences, roughly an eighth seen once.

The chain recombines TRBV20-1 with TRBJ1-1; D gene unclear. The origin of this receptor is a woman between 25 and 40 years old with Graves' ophthalmopathy. The sample consisted of blood. The CDR3 DNA reads as TGCAGTGCTAGAGTCGGCTCGGGGTGGACTGAAGCTTTCTTT. Amino acids: CSARVGSGWTEAFF.